This TCR beta chain was sequenced in a study of T cells in Graves' hyperthyroidism and ophthalmopathy (dated by TCRdb to the late 2010s). For context, the study as a whole: To identify TCR V-J signatures that set the groups apart, the researchers used a discovery cohort of 90 to 100 patients, made up of under 50 with Graves' ophthalmopathy and 57 with stable Graves' hyperthyroidism. Prospective prediction of ophthalmopathy was tested in an independent validation cohort of 18 to 20 hyperthyroidism patients and 15 to 17 patients who later progressed to ophthalmopathy. The 75 to 100 discovery patients were divided at random into training and test sets in a 7:3 ratio. Thyroid tissue and blood T-cell repertoires from six Graves' hyperthyroidism patients were also compared in the study. Following sampling, methimazole starting at 30 mg daily was given to hyperthyroidism patients, and high-dose intravenous methylprednisolone was given to ophthalmopathy patients. The paper reports TCR Vbeta CDR3 sequencing of 130 to 150 peripheral blood samples: approximately 43 ophthalmopathy, under 80 hyperthyroidism and 17 progressor patients. The paper as a whole reports these results and caveats: No statistical method was used to fix the sample size in advance, and group allocation was not hidden from the investigators. A 13 V-J signature model separated ophthalmopathy from stable hyperthyroidism, with about 88% sensitivity and roughly 81% specificity in cross-validation and 80%/75% in testing. In validation, the model predicted progression to ophthalmopathy with 65% to 71% sensitivity and 72.22% specificity, a median of 6.5 months before onset. Most expanded thyroid clonotypes (frequency above 0.001) were also found in blood, which suggests that blood repertoires may mirror thyroid immune responses.

The TCR beta CDR3 regions were amplified from the RNA transcripts. A first-round RT-PCR of the TCR CDR3 used the HTBI primer set with the Qiagen OneStep RT-PCR kit. Libraries were constructed in a second round of multiplex PCR, after which size selection and purification were carried out. Sequencing of the libraries was done on an Illumina HiSeq2000 using paired-end 100 bp reads. Under the source paper's analysis protocol: SOAPnuke was used to process the raw data, removing reads that contained adapters or uncalled bases, had a mean Phred below 15, or lacked an exact match to the constant primer or identifier. COPE v1.2.5 was used to merge high-quality paired reads, and clonotypes were defined as unique nucleotide sequences. Clonotypes were aligned to IMGT TRBV, TRBD and TRBJ reference segments using MiTCR v1.1. Only V-J combinations with frequency above 0.0001, covering roughly 99% of repertoires, were analysed. The TCS score was defined as F50 (clonal expansion) divided by E x V (chaos), with BLOSUM62-based TCRdist calculated between CDR3 peptides within each V-J. Welch's t-statistics and random forest reduced fewer than 600 V-J features to under 15, which were used in a naive Bayes classifier (R e1071). The similarity between thyroid and blood repertoires was quantified using the Morisita-Horn index. TCRdb itself trimmed the public reads at Q25 with fastp, ran MiXCR and retained productive beta chains. Every CDR3 protein is listed once, alongside the most common genes and DNA of its rows. TCRdb, not the original authors, processed these V and J calls. This sample gives roughly 500,000 distinct CDR3 sequences in total; 35% to 50% of them show up just once. Jointly, the top ten make up about 43% of the sample.

CDR1 and CDR2 were assigned from the germline V gene (reference sequence) as DFQATT and SNEGSKA. Trimming accounts for 6 bases at V and 8 bases at J, while the number of junction bases matched to no gene is 11. The CDR3 sequence holds 13 residues, the cysteine and phenylalanine included. The retained sequence is limited to the CDR3, 39 bases, with the frame set at the first base. Exclusion was applied to patients with uncontrolled infections, other autoimmune diseases, pregnancy or lactation. Diagnoses relied on clinical symptoms, serum thyroxine and TRAb, thyroid ultrasound and orbital computed tomography. Total RNA was extracted with Trizol reagent, and quality was checked on an Agilent 2100 Bioanalyzer. This clonotype was counted ten times or more. Its antigen is not yet known. No much larger clone is present one base from it, and per-base qualities are unavailable.

Sequenced: peripheral blood or thyroid tissue (not recorded which). The sequence links TRBV20-1 to TRBJ2-7; 9 nucleotides in the junction match TRBD1. The clonotype comes from an adult woman with Graves' disease, either hyperthyroidism or ophthalmopathy (not recorded which). The nucleotides are TGCAGTGCCGTAATCCCCGGACAGGGGAAGCAGTACTTC. The resulting protein is CSAVIPGQGKQYF.